The T cell receptor beta chain described here comes from a study of blood T cell repertoires in COVID-19 (dated by TCRdb to about 2020). About the investigation overall: The collaborator samples originated in the United States, Italy and Spain and spanned the acute and convalescent phases of COVID-19. The prospective study material was composed of cDNA or gDNA derived from T cells, B-cell-depleted T cells, or PBMCs. Subjects who had been exposed to COVID-19, were actively infected with it, or had recovered from it provided the deeply sampled blood TCRbeta repertoires that made up the dataset. The repertoires were released in a freely available public database intended as a resource for research on the immune response to SARS-CoV-2. Samples were obtained from the ongoing ImmuneRACE study (first 160 participants) and from roughly 1,300 subjects provided by 6 global collaborators. A de-identified subject ID, COVID-19 status, age in years and sex were almost always included in the sample metadata. Where available, HLA class I and class II types were obtained from metadata supplied by the sample provider rather than from assay-based typing. The paper's findings and limits, for the study overall: Clinical and demographic metadata were provided uncurated, with the amount varying by source and participant.

At one collaborating source in Seattle, patients were enrolled during active infection and were followed longitudinally through the course of disease. The collaborating institutions used their own protocols to collect whole blood in K2EDTA tubes. For TCRbeta analysis, collaborators shipped samples in one of three forms: frozen whole blood, isolated PBMCs, or DNA extracted from either of those sample types. Spanning cysteine to phenylalanine, the CDR3 consists of 14 amino acids. Only the CDR3 DNA stays, 42 bases, in frame from base 1. Based on the germline V gene, the CDR1 and CDR2 sequences are MGHRA and YSYEKL. V was cut back by 2 bases and J by 1 base, leaving a gap of 8 bases between them. As concerns this clone: Its binding antigen is unknown. No per-base quality is available; no much larger clone lies one base away.

TCRbeta CDR3 regions were amplified from genomic DNA by means of the immunoSEQ Assay, a bias-controlled multiplex PCR. The original pipeline was this. Within the assay, amplification of reference gene primers was used to estimate how many nucleated cells each sample contained. To quantify the absolute abundance of each unique TCRbeta CDR3 rearrangement, sequence reads were collapsed and filtered. Productive Simpson clonality was computed per sample as the square root of Simpson's diversity index over productive rearrangements. Entries here come from immuneACCESS through TCRdb and include only in-frame sequences with V and J called. Some clones fail to appear in such tables; in the studies checked, an unresolved V gene covers under half of the shortfall, and the cause of the remainder is unknown. V and J calls and clone size are copied from that table; D and trimming were computed from the DNA. Here the sample has 150,000 to 200,000 clones; approximately 92% occur a single time. About 4.8% of the sample is in the top ten clones.

The chain employs TRBV4-1 and TRBJ1-1, and TRBD1 may be the D gene, going by 6 matching bases. This sequence originates from a man aged 30 to 45 with COVID-19, enrolled during active disease. The sequenced material came from peripheral blood. This receptor has the CDR3 CASSQQGGNTEAFF. The DNA reads TGCGCCAGCAGCCAACAAGGGGGGAACACTGAAGCTTTCTTT.